This entry lists 6 T cell receptor beta chains sequenced from one sample in a study of vaccination and CD4 T cells after COVID-19. These receptors' antigens are unknown. Sample treatment: roughly 11-day PBMC culture with coronavirus spike peptide pools or control peptides (ViraFEST assay). The Oncomine TCR Beta short-read assay sequenced DNA from cultured CD4+ T cells. Each CDR3 protein gets one entry after TCRdb re-called the PCR reads with MiXCR. Of about 15,000 distinct CDR3 sequences listed, around 55% are singletons. The specimen sequenced was CD4+ T cells from blood, cultured in vitro. Source of these receptors: a human donor who had recovered from COVID-19.

The chain couples TRBV10-3 to TRBJ2-5; 7 bases are a match to TRBD1. Germline-derived CDR1 and CDR2 are ENHRY and SYGVKD. The CDR3 loop spans 14 amino acids. With V trimmed by 4 bases and J by 4 bases, 6 bases remained unmatched. The CDR3 sequence: CAISGRQGGETQYF. CDR3 coding DNA: TGTGCCATCAGTGGACGACAGGGTGGAGAGACCCAGTACTTC.

This clonotype was seen more than once but under ten times. The CDR3, as DNA: TGCAGTGCTGATAGCGGGAGTGAGAACACCGGGGAGCTGTTTTTT. Translation gives CSADSGSENTGELFF. The chain recombines TRBV20-1 with TRBJ2-2, with TRBD2 matching 9 bases. The CDR3 is 15 residues long. The V and J ends lost 5 bases and 1 base, in that order; junction bases with no gene match: 5. CDR1 DFQATT and CDR2 SNEGSKA come from the germline V gene (reference sequence).

The chain uses TRBV7-2 and TRBJ2-3; D may correspond to TRBD1 or TRBD2 (6 bases each). The CDR3 runs 17 residues. Deletions cut 3 bases from V and 2 bases from J, with 18 bases between. The germline V gene has CDR1 SGHTA and CDR2 FQGNSA. CDR3 protein: CASSFGGGRINTDTQYF. The CDR3 DNA reads TGTGCCAGCAGCTTCGGAGGGGGGAGAATAAACACAGATACGCAGTATTTT.

This clonotype was counted once. The chain joins TRBV11-2 to TRBJ1-1; D not resolved. The CDR3 totals 14 residues. CDR1 SGHAT and CDR2 FQNNGV come from the germline V gene. Trimming stripped 5 bases from V and 5 bases from J, with 15 bases between. The CDR3 reads CASSPSRWPTEAFF. The CDR3 DNA reads as TGTGCCAGCAGCCCTTCTAGATGGCCGACTGAAGCTTTCTTT.

The V call is TRBV20-1, the J call TRBJ2-7; D might be TRBD2 (6 bases). The CDR3 runs to 13 residues. V was shortened by 6 bases and J by 2 bases, with 14 bases between the two germline ends. The germline V gene encodes CDR1 DFQATT and CDR2 SNEGSKA (reference sequence). The DNA for the CDR3 is TGCAGTGCCATTCCCGGGACTCCCTACGAGCAGTACTTC. Its protein is CSAIPGTPYEQYF.

This clonotype was counted between two and nine times. J is TRBJ2-3 and V is TRBV20-1, with 9 bases aligning to TRBD2. The CDR3 spans 16 residues. Germline CDR1 and CDR2: DFQATT and SNEGSKA (reference sequence). The ends lost 5 bases at V and 4 bases at J; junction bases unmatched: 13. Here the CDR3 reads CSAGVGAGGLADTQYF. In DNA, the CDR3 is TGCAGTGCTGGAGTCGGTGCGGGAGGGCTGGCAGATACGCAGTATTTT.